The rows below give T cell receptor beta chains drawn from one sample of a study of T cell responses to AZD1222 COVID-19 vaccine. The repertoire was sequenced with immunoSEQ multiplex PCR; TCRdb's copy has only in-frame clones and lacks some. The sample shows 150,000 to 200,000 clones, 85% to 95% of them seen only once. Sequenced material: peripheral blood, taken on day 0 of AZD1222 vaccination. The receptor set was obtained from an adult in good health. CDR3s include the opening cysteine and the closing phenylalanine or tryptophan. The order of the fields is clone size, V gene, J gene, D gene, CDR3 DNA, CDR3 protein. The D gene is left open where the match is weak. Clone size appears in some rows only: once, few, many, or a class for an expanded clone.

NA,TRBV19,TRBJ2-7,NA,TGTGCCAGTAGTATAGAAAACGGGGAGTGGAGCGAGCAGTACTTC,CASSIENGEWSEQYF
NA,TRBV4-2,TRBJ2-3,TRBD2,TGTGCCAGCAGCCATTCCCTGGGAGGGGACGGCACAGATACGCAGTATTTT,CASSHSLGGDGTDTQYF
once,TRBV4-3,TRBJ2-3,TRBD2,TGCGCCAGCAGCCAAGATGATTGGGGGGGGGTAGCAGATACGCAGTATTTT,CASSQDDWGGVADTQYF
NA,TRBV11-3,TRBJ1-1,NA,TGTGCCAGCAGCTTAGATTCGGGAACTGAAGCTTTCTTT,CASSLDSGTEAFF
NA,TRBV5-6,TRBJ2-5,NA,TGTGCCAGCAACCTGCTGGGGGACAAAACAAAAGAGACCCAGTACTTC,CASNLLGDKTKETQYF
NA,TRBV27,TRBJ1-1,NA,TGTGCCAGCAGTTTAGGATCCATCCGGATGAACACTGAAGCTTTCTTT,CASSLGSIRMNTEAFF
NA,TRBV25-1,TRBJ1-1,TRBD1,TGTGCCAGCAGTCGAGAATCAGGGGGACACACTGAAGCTTTCTTT,CASSRESGGHTEAFF
NA,TRBV12-5,TRBJ1-1,NA,TGTGCTAGTGGTTTGGAAGTTGGGGTTGAAGCTTTCTTT,CASGLEVGVEAFF
few,TRBV4-2,TRBJ2-4,TRBD2,TGTGCCAGCAGCCAAGATGAGGGGACTAGCGGGAACATTCAGTACTTC,CASSQDEGTSGNIQYF
NA,TRBV29-1,TRBJ2-3,NA,TGCAGCGTTTTCCAGCGGAACACAGATACGCAGTATTTT,CSVFQRNTDTQYF
NA,TRBV7-2,TRBJ1-1,NA,TGTGCCAGCAGCTTACTCGGGCGGACCAACACTGAAGCTTTCTTT,CASSLLGRTNTEAFF
NA,TRBV28,TRBJ1-2,TRBD1,TGTGCCAGTCTTCACAGGGGCGACTATGGCTACACCTTC,CASLHRGDYGYTF
NA,TRBV9,TRBJ1-3,NA,TGTGCCAGCAGCGTAGCAGGCTCCTCTGGAAACACCATATATTTT,CASSVAGSSGNTIYF
once,TRBV5-6,TRBJ2-7,NA,TGTGCCAGCAGCTTGCGGCAGGGCGATGAGCAGTACTTC,CASSLRQGDEQYF
NA,TRBV27,TRBJ1-1,TRBD1,TGTGCCAGCAGTCTCGGACAGGGAAGGGAAGCTTTCTTT,CASSLGQGREAFF
NA,TRBV10-3,TRBJ1-2,NA,TGTGCCATCGCGGGGTCCGTGCGACAGTTCTATGGCTACACCTTC,CAIAGSVRQFYGYTF
once,TRBV27,TRBJ1-2,TRBD1,TGTGCCAGCAGTGGGGCGGGACAGGGGGCGTACGGCTACACCTTC,CASSGAGQGAYGYTF
NA,TRBV27,TRBJ1-3,NA,TGTGCCAGCAGTTTTACAGGTTTGGGGGGAAACACCATATATTTT,CASSFTGLGGNTIYF
NA,TRBV7-2,TRBJ2-1,TRBD1,TGTGCCAGCAGCCCAGGGGGTAGGGCCTACAATGAGCAGTTCTTC,CASSPGGRAYNEQFF
few,TRBV28,TRBJ2-1,NA,TGTGCCAGCAAAAACTCTCAGGGGATTTTTTACAATGAGCAGTTCTTC,CASKNSQGIFYNEQFF
once,TRBV5-4,TRBJ2-7,NA,TGTGCCAGCAGCTTGGATCAGGGCTACGAGCAGTACTTC,CASSLDQGYEQYF
NA,TRBV2,TRBJ2-7,NA,TGTGCCAGCAGACCCCGAGGGCTCCGCGGGGAGCAGTACTTC,CASRPRGLRGEQYF
NA,TRBV7-2,TRBJ2-5,NA,TGTGCCAGCAGCTTACGTATTCTGTATGGGGAGCTGGGAGAGACCCAGTACTTC,CASSLRILYGELGETQYF
NA,TRBV30,TRBJ1-1,NA,TGTGCCTGGAGTGTAGGGCTCCAGGATGAAGCTTTCTTT,CAWSVGLQDEAFF
NA,TRBV7-8,TRBJ1-6,NA,TGTGCCAGCAGCTTCAGTGAACTAATCAATTCACCCCTCCACTTT,CASSFSELINSPLHF
once,TRBV29-1,TRBJ1-1,NA,TGCAGCGTTAGGGGGTCGGGTACGAACACTGAAGCTTTCTTT,CSVRGSGTNTEAFF